This TCR beta chain was documented in a study of lymphopenia after photon versus proton radiotherapy. The table came from immunoSEQ multiplex PCR; TCRdb's copy has only in-frame clones and leaves some out. Of about 35,000 clones detected, about 93% appear once; the ten largest clones hold around 15%. Trimming cost V 3 bases and J 5 bases, with 10 bases left between them. Per germline, CDR1 SNHLY and CDR2 FYNNEI. CDR3 length equals 14 residues. The source material was peripheral blood, sampled from a patient treated with photon-based radiotherapy. The chain recombines TRBV2 with TRBJ2-2; perhaps TRBD2 as D (6 bases). This TCR derives from a man between 60 and 70 years old with cholangiocarcinoma. The CDR3 nucleotides read TGTGCCAGCAGTGATCTCGCGGGGACCGGGGAGCTGTTTTTT. Translation gives CASSDLAGTGELFF. Based on the CDR3 plus reference TRBV2 and TRBJ2-2, the full variable domain is EPEVTQTPSHQVTQMGQEVILRCVPISNHLYFYWYRQILGQKVEFLVSFYNNEISEKSEIFDDQFSVERPDGSNFTLKIRSTKLEDSAMYFCASSDLAGTGELFFGEGSRLTVL.